This T cell receptor beta chain was observed in a study of blood T cell repertoires in COVID-19 (TCRdb year 2020). Regarding the study in general: The collaborator samples originated in the United States, Italy and Spain and spanned the acute and convalescent phases of COVID-19. A de-identified subject ID, COVID-19 status, age in years and sex were almost always included in the sample metadata. Deeply sampled blood TCRbeta repertoires from subjects exposed to, actively infected with, or recovered from COVID-19 were included in the dataset. HLA class I and class II types, where available, came from metadata supplied by the sample provider rather than from assay-based typing. The repertoires were released in a freely available public database meant as a resource for research on the immune response to SARS-CoV-2. The prospective study material was composed of cDNA or gDNA derived from T cells, B-cell-depleted T cells, or PBMCs. Samples came from the ongoing ImmuneRACE study (first 160 participants) plus 1,254 subjects from 6 global collaborators.

The immunoSEQ Assay, a bias-controlled multiplex PCR, was used to amplify TCRbeta CDR3 regions from genomic DNA. The paper's data handling went like this. Nucleated cell counts per sample were estimated from amplification of reference gene primers within the assay. To quantify the absolute abundance of each unique TCRbeta CDR3 rearrangement, sequence reads were collapsed and filtered. For each sample, productive Simpson clonality was calculated as the square root of Simpson's diversity index across productive rearrangements. TCRdb holds this immuneACCESS table with in-frame rearrangements only. Some clones are missing; in checked studies, unresolved V genes explain under half, and the rest has no known cause. That table gives V, J and clone size, and the DNA gave D and trimming. In this sample the table shows 130,000 to 150,000 clones, approximately 80% of which occur a single time. Together, the top ten hold roughly 2% of the sample.

Overall study outcomes, separate from this receptor: The amount of clinical and demographic metadata varied by source and participant and was provided uncurated.

A note on this clone: Its antigen target is currently unknown. Base-call qualities are not available, and no considerably larger clone is one nucleotide away.

Collaborating institutions collected whole blood in K2EDTA tubes following their own protocols. Collaborator samples were shipped for TCRbeta analysis as frozen whole blood, isolated PBMCs, or DNA extracted from either sample type. The receptor's source is a woman in her fifties or sixties with acute or convalescent COVID-19. Sequencing was done on a sample of peripheral blood.

The CDR3 corresponds to CASSLLAGVSYEQYF. The DNA reads TGTGCCAGCAGCCTACTAGCGGGAGTTTCCTACGAGCAGTACTTC. Here the chain combines TRBV27 and TRBJ2-7, with 11 junctional bases fitting TRBD2. In the germline V gene (reference sequence), CDR1 corresponds to MNHEY and CDR2 to SMNVEV. Relative to germline, V is missing 6 bases and J is missing 1 base, with 5 bases of the junction outside any gene match. The CDR3, cysteine through phenylalanine, is 15 amino acids long. Just the 45-base CDR3 DNA is kept, in frame starting at base 1.